The 9 T cell receptor beta chains given below trace back to one sample, sequenced in a study of shared clonotypes between healthy human individuals (dated by TCRdb to 2020 to 2022). Receptors were amplified or captured by the immunoSEQ multiplex PCR assay. TCRdb carries this immuneACCESS record with in-frame sequences only. Its versions omit some clonotypes, under half of them owing to an unresolved V gene in the studies checked, with the rest unexplained. The table for this sample lists some 470,000 clones; about 82% of them were counted only once. The ten largest clones add up to around 13% of the sample. The source material was PBMCs. Receptors were obtained from a woman between 40 and 50 years old in good health. Some clones in this sample may be carry-over from other donors' samples.

This clone was found a few times. The chain links TRBV6-5 to TRBJ1-1, with D unresolved. CDR1 MNHEY and CDR2 SVGAGI come from the germline V gene. CDR3 length: 15 residues. With 0 bases removed from V and 1 base from J, the gap between germline ends came to 9 bases. The CDR3 DNA is TGTGCCAGCAGTTACTCTTGGGCAGGGAACACTGAAGCTTTCTTT. It yields the protein CASSYSWAGNTEAFF.

This rearrangement joins TRBV7-8 to TRBJ2-7, with unresolved D. The CDR3 consists of 14 residues. The germline CDR1 and CDR2 sequences are SGHVS and FQNEAQ. V lost 1 base to trimming and J lost 3 bases, with 10 bases between them. The DNA of the CDR3 is TGTGCCAGCAGCTTAGAGACTTCATTCTACGAGCAGTACTTC. Protein product: CASSLETSFYEQYF.

The CDR3 spells CASSQAGVAESYEQYF. In DNA, the CDR3 is TGTGCCAGCAGCCAAGCAGGAGTAGCGGAATCCTACGAGCAGTACTTC. The rearrangement uses TRBV4-2 and TRBJ2-7; D may be TRBD2 (6 bases). The CDR3 extends over 16 amino acids. Germline CDR1 reads LGHNA; CDR2 reads YNFKEQ. V lost 1 base, J lost 1 base, and 14 bases lay in between.

The chain couples TRBV6-1 to TRBJ2-3; D is unresolved. V was cut by 7 bases and J by 2 bases, with 10 bases left in between. The CDR3 spans 13 residues. Germline lookup yields CDR1 MNHNS and CDR2 SASEGT. The CDR3 DNA reads as TGTGCCAGCAAGCTTACCAACACAGATACGCAGTATTTT. Translating it yields CASKLTNTDTQYF.

The chain employs TRBV18 and TRBJ1-5; D gene unclear. Germline assignment: CDR1 KGHSH and CDR2 LQKENI. Trimming cost V 1 base and J 5 bases, with 6 bases left between them. This CDR3 region has 13 residues. DNA for the CDR3: TGTGCCAGCTCACCACATGCCGATCAGCCCCAGCATTTT. It encodes CASSPHADQPQHF.

A word on this clone: A single base is all that separates this from a far larger clone, so a read error is likely. The V gene is TRBV29-1, the J gene TRBJ1-1, with D possibly TRBD1 on 6 matching bases. The CDR3 extends over 13 amino acids. CDR1 and CDR2 (germline): SQVTM, ANQGSEA. V was pared by 8 bases and J by 8 bases, with 21 bases between. CDR3 coding DNA: TGCAGCATTAACGAACAGGGAGTCGGCGAAGCTTTCTTT. Protein product: CSINEQGVGEAFF.

As concerns this clone: Possible read error: a much larger clone is one base away. Other DNA sequences in the sample encode the same CDR3. The rearrangement links TRBV6-5 to TRBJ2-5; tentative D call: TRBD1 (5 bases). Germline V CDR1 and CDR2: MNHEY, SVGAGI. This CDR3 region has 12 residues. CDR3: CASSPGQETQYF. The CDR3 DNA is TGCGCCAGCAGTCCAGGGCAAGAGACCCAGTACTTC.

The V gene is TRBV30, the J gene TRBJ1-1; possible D gene TRBD1, 5 bases. The CDR3 runs to 14 residues. Trimming took off 2 bases at V and 5 bases at J, with 15 bases between the two ends. Germline CDR1 and CDR2: GTSNPN and SVGIG (reference sequence). CDR3 residues: CAWSSPGFVTEAFF. CDR3 nucleotides: TGTGCCTGGAGTAGCCCAGGGTTTGTGACTGAAGCTTTCTTT.

As DNA, the CDR3 is TGTGCCAGCAGCCCATGGGGGGGATCCTACGAGCAGTACTTC. It codes for CASSPWGGSYEQYF. The chain has TRBV6-5 and TRBJ2-7; TRBD2 agrees at 7 bases. Germline V lookup: CDR1 MNHEY, CDR2 SVGAGI. V lost 6 bases, J lost 1 base, and 6 bases stayed unmatched. The CDR3 spans 14 residues.